This T cell receptor beta chain originates from a study of blood T cell repertoires in COVID-19. Study in general: Nucleic acid was either cDNA or gDNA, and it came from T cells, B-cell-depleted T cells, or PBMCs.

Enrollment of patients from Seattle took place during active infection, with longitudinal follow-up. The authors' processing: Scientists estimated how many nucleated cells there were by amplifying reference gene primers. Produced via immunoSEQ multiplex PCR; TCRdb's table is partial and in-frame only. V and J calls and clone size come straight from that table; D and trimming were deduced from the DNA. The table has under 200,000 clones, roughly nine tenths seen once. The specimen sequenced was peripheral blood. The TCR originated in a woman in her fifties or sixties with COVID-19, enrolled during active disease.

The CDR3 loop is CASSFGAGGILSYEQYF. CDR3 nucleotides: TGTGCCAGCAGCTTCGGGGCGGGAGGGATTCTGTCCTACGAGCAGTACTTC. The chain couples TRBV7-2 to TRBJ2-7, with 9 bases identical to TRBD2. The CDR3 totals 17 residues. Germline CDR1 and CDR2: SGHTA and FQGNSA. Germline trimming cut 3 bases from V and 1 base from J; bases unmatched to any gene: 10.